This is a list of T cell receptor beta chains from one sample in a study of CD8 T cells in ankylosing spondylitis. A single record per CDR3 protein comes from TCRdb applying MiXCR to the 5' RACE reads. The profile shows just under 350,000 distinct CDR3 sequences, roughly 15% of them singletons. The specimen sequenced was blood, either unsorted or a sorted T cell fraction (not recorded which). These receptors were obtained from a male donor with ankylosing spondylitis or in good health (not recorded which). Each CDR3 is given with its conserved first and last residue. The D gene is left open where the match is weak. A clone size is listed for some rows: how often the clone was seen (once, few, many), or a class if it is expanded.

V gene	clone size	J gene	D gene	CDR3 length	CDR3 DNA	CDR3 protein
TRBV4-2	many	TRBJ1-2	NA	15	TGTGCCAGCAGCCAAGATAGGACGGTCTCCTATGGCTACACCTTC	CASSQDRTVSYGYTF
TRBV20-1	NA	TRBJ1-5	NA	13	TGCAGTGTTCGGGGGGTGGGGAATCAGCCCCAGCATTTT	CSVRGVGNQPQHF
TRBV20-1	NA	TRBJ1-1	TRBD1	14	TGCAGTGCTCGGACAGGAGCTGGGAACACTGAAGCTTTCTTT	CSARTGAGNTEAFF
TRBV20-1	NA	TRBJ1-1	NA	14	TGCAGTGCTAGTGAGGGGGGCATGAACACTGAAGCTTTCTTT	CSASEGGMNTEAFF
TRBV5-1	many	TRBJ2-7	NA	14	TGCGCCAGCAGCGACCGGGGTACCCTGGGGGAGCAGTACTTC	CASSDRGTLGEQYF
TRBV11-2	few	TRBJ2-7	TRBD1	15	TGTGCCAGCAGCTTATCTGACAGGGGTGCCTACGAGCAGTACTTC	CASSLSDRGAYEQYF
TRBV6-2/TRBV6-3	NA	TRBJ1-4	NA	12	TGTGCCAGCAGTTACTTTAGTGAAAAACTGTTTTTT	CASSYFSEKLFF
TRBV18	few	TRBJ2-1	NA	15	TGTGCCAGCTCACCACGGCAGGGGAAGAACAATGAGCAGTTCTTC	CASSPRQGKNNEQFF
TRBV7-9	few	TRBJ1-3	NA	15	TGTGCCAGCAGCTTAGGCACAAACTCTGGAAACACCATATATTTT	CASSLGTNSGNTIYF
TRBV28	few	TRBJ2-5	NA	15	TGTGCCAGCAGTCCCGATCGGGCCTTGGGGGGGACCCAGTACTTC	CASSPDRALGGTQYF
TRBV2	NA	TRBJ2-3	TRBD1	15	TGTGCCAGCAGTGTCCGAGACAGGGGGCCAGATACGCAGTATTTT	CASSVRDRGPDTQYF
TRBV6-1	few	TRBJ2-7	NA	12	TGTGCCAGCAGTCGACTCAGGGACGAGCAGTACTTC	CASSRLRDEQYF
TRBV3-1	NA	TRBJ2-1	TRBD2	19	TGTGCCAGCAGTCCCAGACTAGCGGGGTCCCGGGGGACCTACAATGAGCAGTTCTTC	CASSPRLAGSRGTYNEQFF
TRBV2	NA	TRBJ2-5	NA	13	TGTGCCAGCAGTGAACGCGGCCAAGAGACCCAGTACTTC	CASSERGQETQYF
TRBV20-1	NA	TRBJ1-2	NA	15	TGCAGTGCTAGAGAGGGCGTTCCGAACTTCCTACCCTACACCTTC	CSAREGVPNFLPYTF
TRBV10-3	many	TRBJ2-1	TRBD1	15	TGTGCCATCAGTGAACAGGGGAATATCAATGATGAGCAGTTCTTC	CAISEQGNINDEQFF
TRBV18	NA	TRBJ2-7	TRBD1	17	TGTGCCAGCTCACCACCGAGGAGCGGGACAGGGGGCCACGAGCAGTACTTC	CASSPPRSGTGGHEQYF